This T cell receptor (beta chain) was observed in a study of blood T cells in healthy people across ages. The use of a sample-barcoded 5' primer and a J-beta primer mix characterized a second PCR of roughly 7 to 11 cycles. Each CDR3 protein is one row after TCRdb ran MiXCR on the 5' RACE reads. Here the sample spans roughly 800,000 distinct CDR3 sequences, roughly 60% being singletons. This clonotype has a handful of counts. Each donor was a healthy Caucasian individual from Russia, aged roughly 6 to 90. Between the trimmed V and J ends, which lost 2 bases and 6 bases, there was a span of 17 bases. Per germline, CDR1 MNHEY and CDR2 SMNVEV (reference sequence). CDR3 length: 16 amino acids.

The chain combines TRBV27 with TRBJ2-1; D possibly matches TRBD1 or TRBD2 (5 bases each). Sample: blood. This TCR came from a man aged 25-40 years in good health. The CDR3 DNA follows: TGTGCCAGCAGTTTAGGGTGGGACCTCATACTCAATGAGCAGTTCTTC. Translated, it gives CASSLGWDLILNEQFF.